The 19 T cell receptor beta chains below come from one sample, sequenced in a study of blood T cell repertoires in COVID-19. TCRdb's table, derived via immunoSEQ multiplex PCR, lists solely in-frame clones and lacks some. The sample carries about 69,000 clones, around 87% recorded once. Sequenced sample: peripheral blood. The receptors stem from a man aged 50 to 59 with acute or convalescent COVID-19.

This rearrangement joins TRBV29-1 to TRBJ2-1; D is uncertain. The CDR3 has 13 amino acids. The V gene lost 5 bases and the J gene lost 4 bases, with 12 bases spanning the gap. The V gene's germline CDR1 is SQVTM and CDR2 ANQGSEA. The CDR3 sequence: CSVMRGPYNEQFF. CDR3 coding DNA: TGCAGCGTTATGCGAGGTCCTTACAATGAGCAGTTCTTC.

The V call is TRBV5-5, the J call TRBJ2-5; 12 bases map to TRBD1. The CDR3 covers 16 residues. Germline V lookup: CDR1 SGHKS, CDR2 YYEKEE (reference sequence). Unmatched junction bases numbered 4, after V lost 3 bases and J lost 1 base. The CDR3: CASSYGTGGGQETQYF. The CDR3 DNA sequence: TGTGCCAGCAGCTATGGGACAGGGGGCGGCCAAGAGACCCAGTACTTC.

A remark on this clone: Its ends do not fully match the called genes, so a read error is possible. The CDR3 nucleotides read TGTGCCAGCAGCTTCCAGGGACAGGAAAGCGGTTTT. Translated, it gives CASSFQGQESGF. The rearrangement joins TRBV5-4 to TRBJ2-3; 8 nucleotides align to TRBD1. CDR1 SGHNT and CDR2 YYREEE come from the germline V gene (reference sequence). The CDR3 runs 12 residues. Drawing the rest from reference TRBV5-4 and TRBJ2-3, the complete variable domain is ETGVTQSPTHLIKTRGQQVTLRCSSQSGHNTVSWYQQALGQGPQFIFQYYREEENGRGNFPPRFSGLQFPNYSSELNVNALELDDSALYLCASSFQGQESGFGPGTRLTVL.

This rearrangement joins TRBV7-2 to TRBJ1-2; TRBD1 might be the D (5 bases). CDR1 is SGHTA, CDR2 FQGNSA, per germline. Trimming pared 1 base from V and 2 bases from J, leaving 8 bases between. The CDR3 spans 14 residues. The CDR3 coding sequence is TGTGCCAGCAGCTTAGATTCAGGGAACTATGGCTACACCTTC. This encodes CASSLDSGNYGYTF.

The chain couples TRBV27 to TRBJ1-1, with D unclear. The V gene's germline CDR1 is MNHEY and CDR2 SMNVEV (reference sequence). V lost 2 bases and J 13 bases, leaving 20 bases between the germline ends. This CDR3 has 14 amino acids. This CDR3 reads CASSLAPGGGWDFF. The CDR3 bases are TGTGCCAGCAGTTTAGCGCCCGGAGGTGGGTGGGATTTCTTT.

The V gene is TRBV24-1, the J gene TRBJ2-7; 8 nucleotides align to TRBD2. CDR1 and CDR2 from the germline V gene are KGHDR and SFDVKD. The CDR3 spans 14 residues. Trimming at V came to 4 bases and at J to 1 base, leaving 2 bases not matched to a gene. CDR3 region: CATSEASGSYEQYF. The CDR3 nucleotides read TGTGCCACCAGTGAAGCTAGCGGGTCCTACGAGCAGTACTTC.

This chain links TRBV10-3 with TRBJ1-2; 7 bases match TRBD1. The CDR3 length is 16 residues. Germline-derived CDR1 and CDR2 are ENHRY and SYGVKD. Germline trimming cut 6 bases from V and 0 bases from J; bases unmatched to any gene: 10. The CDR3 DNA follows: TGTGCCATCAGCGAGGGACAGCCAGCTTCTAACTATGGCTACACCTTC. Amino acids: CAISEGQPASNYGYTF.

The CDR3 DNA is TGTGCCTGGAGTGTCGGAGCGGGAGATCGGGAGACCCAGTACTTC. This codes for CAWSVGAGDRETQYF. The chain uses TRBV30 and TRBJ2-5; 8 positions agree with TRBD2. The CDR3 runs to 15 residues. J was trimmed by 5 bases and V by 0 bases; bases with no gene match: 8. CDR1 is GTSNPN and CDR2 is SVGIG in the germline V gene (reference sequence).

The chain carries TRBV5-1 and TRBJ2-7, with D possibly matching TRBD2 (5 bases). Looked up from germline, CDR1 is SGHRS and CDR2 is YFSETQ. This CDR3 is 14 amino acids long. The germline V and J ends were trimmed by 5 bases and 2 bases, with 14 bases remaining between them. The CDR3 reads CASRSEQRTYEQYF. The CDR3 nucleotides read TGCGCCAGCAGGTCGGAGCAGCGGACCTACGAGCAGTACTTC. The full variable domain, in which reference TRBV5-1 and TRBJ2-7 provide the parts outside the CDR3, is KAGVTQTPRYLIKTRGQQVTLSCSPISGHRSVSWYQQTPGQGLQFLFEYFSETQRNKGNFPGRFSGRQFSNSRSEMNVSTLELGDSALYLCASRSEQRTYEQYFGPGTRLTVT.

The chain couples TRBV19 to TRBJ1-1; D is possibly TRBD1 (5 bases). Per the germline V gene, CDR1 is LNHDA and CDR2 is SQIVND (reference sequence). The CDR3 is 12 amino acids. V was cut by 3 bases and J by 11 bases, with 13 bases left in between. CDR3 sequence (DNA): TGTGCCAGTAGTATGCGGGGGGTTGGGGCTTTCTTT. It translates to CASSMRGVGAFF.

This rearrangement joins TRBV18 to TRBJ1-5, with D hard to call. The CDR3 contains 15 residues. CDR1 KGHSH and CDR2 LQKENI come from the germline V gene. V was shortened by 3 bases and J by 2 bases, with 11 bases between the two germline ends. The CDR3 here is CASSPSANGNQPQHF. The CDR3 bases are TGTGCCAGCTCACCTTCAGCGAATGGCAATCAGCCCCAGCATTTT.

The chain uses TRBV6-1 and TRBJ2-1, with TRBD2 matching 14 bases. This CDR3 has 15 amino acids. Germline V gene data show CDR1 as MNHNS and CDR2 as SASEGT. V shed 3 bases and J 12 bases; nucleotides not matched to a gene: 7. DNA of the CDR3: TGTGCCAGCAGTGAGGGACTAGCGGGAGTAGGAACGCAGTTCTTC. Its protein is CASSEGLAGVGTQFF.

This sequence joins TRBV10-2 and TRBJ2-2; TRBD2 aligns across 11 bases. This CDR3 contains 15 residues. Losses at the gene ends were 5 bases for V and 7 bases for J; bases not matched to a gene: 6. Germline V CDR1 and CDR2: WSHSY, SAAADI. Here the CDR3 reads CASSPTSGSVGELFF. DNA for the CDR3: TGCGCCAGCAGTCCAACTAGCGGGAGTGTCGGGGAGCTGTTTTTT.

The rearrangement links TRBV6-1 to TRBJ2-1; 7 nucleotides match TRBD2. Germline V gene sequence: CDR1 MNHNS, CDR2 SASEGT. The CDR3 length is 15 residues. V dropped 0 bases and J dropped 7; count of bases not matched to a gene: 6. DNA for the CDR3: TGTGCCAGCAGTGAAGCGTTTAGGACTAGGAATGAGCAGTTCTTC. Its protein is CASSEAFRTRNEQFF.

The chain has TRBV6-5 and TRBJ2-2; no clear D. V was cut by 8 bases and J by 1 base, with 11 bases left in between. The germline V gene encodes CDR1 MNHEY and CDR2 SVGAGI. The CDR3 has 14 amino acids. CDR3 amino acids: CASGIQENTGELFF. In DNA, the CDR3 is TGTGCCAGCGGTATCCAGGAGAACACCGGGGAGCTGTTTTTT.

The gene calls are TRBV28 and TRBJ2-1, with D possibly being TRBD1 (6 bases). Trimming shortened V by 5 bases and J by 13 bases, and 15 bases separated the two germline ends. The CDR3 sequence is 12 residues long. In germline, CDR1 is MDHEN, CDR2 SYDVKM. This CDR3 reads CASSLQGQKQFF. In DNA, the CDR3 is TGTGCCAGCAGTCTCCAAGGACAGAAACAGTTCTTC.

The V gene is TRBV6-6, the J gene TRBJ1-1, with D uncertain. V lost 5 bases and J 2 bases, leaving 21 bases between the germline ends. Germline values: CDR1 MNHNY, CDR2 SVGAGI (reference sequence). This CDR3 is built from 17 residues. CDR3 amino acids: CASSRNGRTPLNTEAFF. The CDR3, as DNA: TGTGCCAGCAGTCGAAACGGGAGAACTCCACTAAACACTGAAGCTTTCTTT.

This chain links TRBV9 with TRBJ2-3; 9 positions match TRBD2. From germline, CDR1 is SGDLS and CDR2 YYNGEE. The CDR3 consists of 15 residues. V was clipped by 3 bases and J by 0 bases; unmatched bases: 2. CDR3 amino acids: CASSATSGSTDTQYF. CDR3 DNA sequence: TGTGCCAGCAGCGCTACTAGCGGGAGCACAGATACGCAGTATTTT.

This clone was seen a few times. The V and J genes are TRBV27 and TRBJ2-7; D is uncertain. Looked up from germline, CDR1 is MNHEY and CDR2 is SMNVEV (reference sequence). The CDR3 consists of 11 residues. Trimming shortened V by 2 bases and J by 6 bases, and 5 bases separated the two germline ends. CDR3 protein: CASSLGGEQYF. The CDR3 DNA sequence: TGTGCCAGCAGTTTAGGCGGCGAGCAGTACTTC.